What follows are 8 T cell receptor beta chains derived from one specimen sequenced in a study of T-cell reconstitution after alpha-beta-depleted transplantation in children. Unique molecular identifiers were incorporated when the TCRbeta library was constructed. One entry per CDR3 protein results from TCRdb running MiXCR on the PCR reads. The sample records roughly 300,000 distinct CDR3 sequences, around 10% being singletons. Here the sequenced sample was peripheral blood, taken 180 days after TCRalphabeta/CD19-depleted stem cell transplant. The receptors were sampled from a male patient aged 2-9 years who had a stem cell transplant for chronic granulomatous disease, so the T cells may come from the graft donor.

This clonotype occurred many times. The chain employs TRBV29-1 and TRBJ2-3; D might be TRBD1 (5 bases). Trimming shortened V by 8 bases and J by 1 base, and 7 bases separated the two germline ends. CDR3 length equals 11 residues. The germline V gene has CDR1 SQVTM and CDR2 ANQGSEA. The CDR3 is CSIRGTDTQYF. The CDR3 DNA follows: TGCAGCATCAGGGGCACAGATACGCAGTATTTT.

This clonotype was detected many times. The CDR3 DNA sequence: TGTGCCATCAGTGAGGGTATAGGGGGTCAAGCGAACACTGAAGCTTTCTTT. It yields the protein CAISEGIGGQANTEAFF. The chain combines TRBV10-3 with TRBJ1-1, with D possibly being TRBD1 (6 bases). The V gene's germline CDR1 is ENHRY and CDR2 SYGVKD. Trimming cost V 2 bases and J 1 base, with 17 bases left between them. This CDR3 region has 17 residues.

This clonotype was seen more than once but under ten times. The rearrangement uses TRBV20-1 and TRBJ2-3; 7 bases are a match to TRBD2. There are 17 residues in the CDR3. Unmatched junction bases numbered 11, after V lost 0 bases and J lost 2 bases. Germline values: CDR1 DFQATT, CDR2 SNEGSKA (reference sequence). The DNA of the CDR3 is TGCAGTGCTAGAGATTGGGCTAGCGGCTTAACCACAGATACGCAGTATTTT. This codes for CSARDWASGLTTDTQYF.

Concerning this clonotype itself: Given a much more abundant clone one base away, this may be a read error. V is TRBV11-2 and J is TRBJ2-1; D remains unclear. CDR1 is SGHAT and CDR2 is FQNNGV in the germline V gene. CDR3 length equals 15 residues. The DNA of the CDR3 is TGTGCCAGCGGCTTAGATCTGAGAATCCTAGGAGAGCAGTTCTTC. It codes for CASGLDLRILGEQFF. The whole variable domain, remainder taken from reference TRBV11-2 and TRBJ2-1, is EAGVAQSPRYKIIEKRQSVAFWCNPISGHATLYWYQQILGQGPKLLIQFQNNGVVDDSQLPKDRFSAERLKGVDSTLKIQPAKLEDSAVYLCASGLDLRILGEQFFGPGTRLTVL.

This clonotype was observed many times. The rearrangement links TRBV5-1 to TRBJ2-7, with D hard to call. The CDR3 has 14 residues. V was clipped by 0 bases and J by 2 bases, with 9 bases between them. Germline CDR1 reads SGHRS; CDR2 reads YFSETQ. The CDR3 DNA sequence: TGCGCCAGCAGCTTGGACAGTACTACCTACGAGCAGTACTTC. This gives the protein CASSLDSTTYEQYF.

This clonotype has a count of ten or more. The chain employs TRBV7-9 and TRBJ2-7; D is possibly TRBD1 (5 bases). Trimming took 5 bases from V and 1 from J, leaving 12 bases between them. Germline CDR1 reads SEHNR; CDR2 reads FQNEAQ (reference sequence). The CDR3 totals 14 residues. The CDR3 reads CASSPPGISYEQYF. The CDR3 DNA is TGTGCCAGCAGCCCCCCAGGGATTTCCTACGAGCAGTACTTC.

This clonotype was detected many times. The gene calls are TRBV7-2 and TRBJ1-1, with D uncertain. Trimming removed 8 bases from V and 1 base from J, with 17 bases in between. The CDR3 is 15 residues long. Per the germline V gene, CDR1 is SGHTA and CDR2 is FQGNSA. In DNA, the CDR3 is TGTGCCAGCGGACCAAACATTAACCGGAACACTGAAGCTTTCTTT. It encodes CASGPNINRNTEAFF.

There are many counts of this clonotype. This may stem from a read error, because a much larger clone lies one nucleotide away. The chain carries TRBV27 and TRBJ2-7; 10 positions agree with TRBD1. J was trimmed by 3 bases and V by 5 bases; bases with no gene match: 4. The CDR3 sequence is 14 residues long. The germline V gene has CDR1 MNHEY and CDR2 SMNVEV (reference sequence). The CDR3 reads CASSIRDRGYEQYF. The CDR3 DNA reads TGTGCCAGCAGTATACGGGACAGGGGCTACGAGCAGTACTTC.